Below, 21 T cell receptor beta chains from the same sample are listed, as sequenced in a study of T cells in Graves' hyperthyroidism and ophthalmopathy. TCR beta CDR3 regions were amplified from RNA transcripts. Primed by the HTBI set, a first-round RT-PCR was run on the TCR CDR3. TCRdb re-analysed the multiplex PCR reads in MiXCR, keeping a single row per CDR3 protein. The data hold about 480,000 distinct CDR3 sequences, with about 22% observed a single time. The sequenced sample was blood. These receptors all stem from a woman aged 65 to 85 with Graves' ophthalmopathy.

This clonotype came up a few times. The rearrangement uses TRBV7-8 and TRBJ1-6; a possible D gene is TRBD1 (5 bases). V was cut by 5 bases and J by 1 base, with 15 bases left in between. The germline gives CDR1 SGHVS, CDR2 FQNEAQ. This CDR3 has 17 residues. CDR3 DNA: TGTGCCAGCAGCGAGAGGACACGCCGGTCCTATAATTCACCCCTCCACTTT. The encoded protein is CASSERTRRSYNSPLHF.

This chain connects TRBV2 to TRBJ1-5; D gene unclear. The CDR3 is made up of 14 amino acids. Per germline, CDR1 SNHLY and CDR2 FYNNEI. V lost 4 bases to trimming and J lost 5 bases, with 12 bases between them. This chain's CDR3 is CASSVGVGYQPQHF. The CDR3 DNA reads as TGTGCCAGCAGTGTCGGGGTGGGCTATCAGCCCCAGCATTTT. Looking up the rest from reference TRBV2 and TRBJ1-5 gives the full variable domain: EPEVTQTPSHQVTQMGQEVILRCVPISNHLYFYWYRQILGQKVEFLVSFYNNEISEKSEIFDDQFSVERPDGSNFTLKIRSTKLEDSAMYFCASSVGVGYQPQHFGDGTRLSIL.

The table lists this clonotype with many counts. This chain links TRBV2 with TRBJ1-6; D may be TRBD1 (5 bases). Trimming shortened V by 0 bases and J by 6 bases, and 9 bases separated the two germline ends. The length of the CDR3 is 15 residues. The germline gives CDR1 SNHLY, CDR2 FYNNEI. The CDR3 coding sequence is TGTGCCAGCAGTGAAGCGTGGGGACCTAATTCACCCCTCCACTTT. It specifies CASSEAWGPNSPLHF. Variable domain in full (rest from reference TRBV2 and TRBJ1-6): EPEVTQTPSHQVTQMGQEVILRCVPISNHLYFYWYRQILGQKVEFLVSFYNNEISEKSEIFDDQFSVERPDGSNFTLKIRSTKLEDSAMYFCASSEAWGPNSPLHFGNGTRLTVT.

This clonotype was observed a few times. The chain uses TRBV12-3 or TRBV12-4 and TRBJ2-7; 7 bases align to TRBD1. The CDR3 covers 14 residues. With 10 bases clipped from V and 6 bases from J, the junction kept 15 bases outside the gene matches. The CDR3 here is CATRQGPQYSEQYF. CDR3 DNA: TGTGCCACTCGACAGGGCCCGCAATATAGCGAGCAGTACTTC.

The chain has TRBV19 and TRBJ1-5, with a possible D match to TRBD1 (5 bases). The CDR3 consists of 16 residues. The germline V gene encodes CDR1 LNHDA and CDR2 SQIVND (reference sequence). V was pared by 10 bases and J by 6 bases, with 25 bases between. This CDR3 is CATGTQAGIVTQPQHF. The CDR3 bases are TGTGCCACGGGTACACAAGCAGGGATTGTTACTCAGCCCCAGCATTTT.

Ten or more counts support this clonotype. The chain uses TRBV28 and TRBJ2-1, with 11 bases that match TRBD2. Trimming removed 4 bases from V and 6 bases from J; junction bases left unmatched: 5. The length of the CDR3 is 15 residues. Germline V gene data show CDR1 as MDHEN and CDR2 as SYDVKM. The CDR3 protein is CASSSASGRFNEQFF. As DNA, the CDR3 is TGTGCCAGCAGTTCCGCTAGCGGGAGGTTCAATGAGCAGTTCTTC.

About this clonotype: A read error may be the cause here, since a much bigger clone is one base away. This chain connects TRBV7-2 to TRBJ2-2; D gene ambiguous. The CDR3 extends over 13 amino acids. Trimming removed 2 bases at V and 2 bases at J, with 3 bases between. Germline V CDR1 and CDR2: SGHTA, FQGNSA. CDR3 DNA sequence: TGTGCCAGCAGCTTATTTAACACCGGGGAGCTGTTTTTT. Amino acids: CASSLFNTGELFF. The whole variable domain, remainder taken from reference TRBV7-2 and TRBJ2-2, is GAGVSQSPSNKVTEKGKDVELRCDPISGHTALYWYRQSLGQGLEFLIYFQGNSAPDKSGLPSDRFSAERTGGSVSTLTIQRTQQEDSAVYLCASSLFNTGELFFGEGSRLTVL.

The chain links TRBV2 to TRBJ2-1; TRBD2 matches at 7 bases. The V segment lost 5 bases and the J segment 4 bases; nucleotides outside the gene matches: 8. Germline V gene sequence: CDR1 SNHLY, CDR2 FYNNEI. The CDR3 runs to 15 residues. The CDR3 here is CASSRDYLSYNEQFF. CDR3 sequence (DNA): TGTGCCAGCAGTAGGGACTACCTAAGTTACAATGAGCAGTTCTTC. The whole variable domain, filled in from reference TRBV2 and TRBJ2-1, reads EPEVTQTPSHQVTQMGQEVILRCVPISNHLYFYWYRQILGQKVEFLVSFYNNEISEKSEIFDDQFSVERPDGSNFTLKIRSTKLEDSAMYFCASSRDYLSYNEQFFGPGTRLTVL.

The rearrangement joins TRBV7-3 to TRBJ1-2; TRBD1 aligns across 9 bases. Trimming removed 0 bases from V and 4 bases from J; junction bases left unmatched: 0. The CDR3 has 14 residues. Germline-derived CDR1 and CDR2 are SGHTA and FQGTGA. The CDR3 DNA sequence: TGTGCCAGCAGCTTAACGACAGGGGGCTATGGCTACACCTTC. It encodes CASSLTTGGYGYTF.

This sequence joins TRBV27 and TRBJ1-1; D call uncertain. This CDR3 has 15 residues. The V end lost 0 bases, the J end lost 5 bases, and 13 bases lay between the germline ends. Germline lookup yields CDR1 MNHEY and CDR2 SMNVEV (reference sequence). The CDR3 sequence: CASSLSRIGGTEAFF. The CDR3 DNA follows: TGTGCCAGCAGTTTATCGAGGATCGGAGGGACTGAAGCTTTCTTT.

The chain combines TRBV5-1 with TRBJ2-3; 9 positions match TRBD1. V lost 4 bases, J lost 0 bases, and 6 bases stayed unmatched. The germline V gene has CDR1 SGHRS and CDR2 YFSETQ. This CDR3 region has 16 residues. The CDR3 DNA is TGCGCCAGCAGCCTACGGACAGGGGCTAGCACAGATACGCAGTATTTT. Its protein is CASSLRTGASTDTQYF.

The genes are TRBV7-9 and TRBJ2-5; the match to TRBD2 covers 10 bases. Germline V gives CDR1 SEHNR, CDR2 FQNEAQ (reference sequence). The CDR3 runs 16 residues. Trimming at V came to 4 bases and at J to 4 bases, leaving 9 bases not matched to a gene. The CDR3 nucleotides read TGTGCCAGCAGCTCACCCCGGGCTAGCGGGAGAGAGACCCAGTACTTC. Protein: CASSSPRASGRETQYF.

Ten or more counts support this clonotype. The gene calls are TRBV7-2 and TRBJ2-1; D uncertain. This CDR3 spans 15 amino acids. Per the germline V gene, CDR1 is SGHTA and CDR2 is FQGNSA. Between the trimmed V and J ends, which lost 2 bases and 2 bases, there was a span of 10 bases. CDR3 bases: TGTGCCAGCAGCTTACGGAGCGCTCCCTACAATGAGCAGTTCTTC. This sequence encodes CASSLRSAPYNEQFF.

This chain joins TRBV19 and TRBJ2-1; TRBD1 is a possible D gene (6 bases). The CDR3 is made up of 13 amino acids. Trimming removed 3 bases at V and 8 bases at J, with 11 bases between. Per the germline V gene, CDR1 is LNHDA and CDR2 is SQIVND (reference sequence). The CDR3 spells CASSMSGAHEQFF. CDR3 nucleotides: TGTGCCAGTAGTATGTCAGGGGCGCATGAGCAGTTCTTC. Using reference TRBV19 and TRBJ2-1 for the parts outside the CDR3, the full variable domain is DGGITQSPKYLFRKEGQNVTLSCEQNLNHDAMYWYRQDPGQGLRLIYYSQIVNDFQKGDIAEGYSVSREKKESFPLTVTSAQKNPTAFYLCASSMSGAHEQFFGPGTRLTVL.

This clonotype has a count of ten or more. The chain recombines TRBV2 with TRBJ2-5, with 9 bases aligning to TRBD2. Germline-derived CDR1 and CDR2 are SNHLY and FYNNEI. This CDR3 spans 14 amino acids. V shed 8 bases and J 4 bases; nucleotides not matched to a gene: 8. CDR3 bases: TGTGCCAGCCAAACTAGCGGGCGGGGAGAGACCCAGTACTTC. Protein sequence: CASQTSGRGETQYF.

This clonotype has a count of ten or more. The chain uses TRBV11-2 and TRBJ1-1; D is ambiguous. Germline-derived CDR1 and CDR2 are SGHAT and FQNNGV. The CDR3 spans 14 residues. The ends were cut back, 7 bases at V and 1 base at J, with 13 bases in the middle. The CDR3 nucleotides are TGTGCCAGCATCCCGTCCCCTACGAACACTGAAGCTTTCTTT. Amino acid sequence: CASIPSPTNTEAFF.

This clonotype was seen repeatedly, ten times or more. The chain joins TRBV28 to TRBJ2-3; D could derive from TRBD1 or TRBD2 (5 bases each). V gave up 6 bases and J gave up 1 base, with 11 bases separating them. The germline V gene has CDR1 MDHEN and CDR2 SYDVKM. The CDR3 has 14 residues. Here the CDR3 DNA reads TGTGCCAGCAGGTTGGGGGATCGCACAGATACGCAGTATTTT. The encoded protein is CASRLGDRTDTQYF.

This clonotype was counted ten times or more. The chain is built from TRBV2 and TRBJ2-7; no definite D call. Between the trimmed V and J ends, which lost 11 bases and 6 bases, there was a span of 23 bases. The CDR3 sequence is 14 residues long. Germline V lookup: CDR1 SNHLY, CDR2 FYNNEI. CDR3 amino acids: CAGTGPAHYPEQYF. The CDR3 coding sequence is TGTGCCGGAACTGGACCGGCGCACTACCCCGAGCAGTACTTC.

Turning to this clonotype: The junction does not match germline at one end; this may be a read error. The rearrangement uses TRBV30 and TRBJ2-7, with 8 positions matching TRBD2. Germline V gives CDR1 GTSNPN, CDR2 SVGIG (reference sequence). The CDR3 loop spans 14 amino acids. The CDR3 loop is CAWTGGTYSHEQYF. The CDR3 coding sequence is TGTGCCTGGACGGGGGGGACATACTCCCACGAGCAGTACTTC.

This chain uses TRBV28 with TRBJ2-5; TRBD1 agrees at 8 bases. There are 16 residues in the CDR3. J lost 5 bases, V lost 6 bases, and 14 bases had no gene match. Germline V CDR1 and CDR2: MDHEN, SYDVKM. CDR3 protein: CASSGAGQGARETQYF. CDR3 nucleotide sequence: TGTGCCAGCAGCGGGGCAGGGCAGGGGGCGCGGGAGACCCAGTACTTC.

On this clonotype itself: One junction end does not reproduce the germline sequence, and a read error may be involved. The chain couples TRBV12-3 or TRBV12-4 to TRBJ1-6; weak D call: TRBD1 (5 bases). This CDR3 has 14 residues. In DNA, the CDR3 is TGTGCCAGCAGTTTCGACAGCAATAATCCACCCCTCCACTTT. Its protein is CASSFDSNNPPLHF.